This TCR beta chain comes out of a study of T cells after yellow fever vaccination. At the level of the study: Preparing low-cell-number fractions relied on SMART-Seq v4 Ultra Low Input. Study-wide findings and caveats: When the response was secondary, it was weaker but reached its peak faster, day 5 versus 15.

MiXCR was run by TCRdb on the 5' RACE reads, yielding one entry per CDR3 protein. The table shows around 550,000 distinct CDR3 sequences, with roughly 21% occurring only once. About this clonotype: Its antigen is unidentified.

Germline V gene data show CDR1 as SGHRS and CDR2 as YFSETQ. V shed 4 bases and J 9 bases; nucleotides not matched to a gene: 12. The CDR3 spans 15 residues. The source was PBMCs, collected 15 days after the yellow fever booster vaccination. This chain connects TRBV5-1 to TRBJ2-1; TRBD1 aligns across 8 bases. This TCR was recovered from a man aged 25 to 40 who received the YFV17D yellow fever vaccine. CDR3 amino acids: CASSAAGTGTTEQFF. The CDR3 DNA reads as TGCGCCAGCAGCGCGGCCGGGACAGGCACGACTGAGCAGTTCTTC.